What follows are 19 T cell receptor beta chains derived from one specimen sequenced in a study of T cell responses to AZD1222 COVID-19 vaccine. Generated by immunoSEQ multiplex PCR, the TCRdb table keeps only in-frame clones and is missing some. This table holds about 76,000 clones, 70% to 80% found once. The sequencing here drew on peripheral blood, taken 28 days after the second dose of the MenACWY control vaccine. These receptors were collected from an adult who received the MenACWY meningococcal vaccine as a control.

CDR3 coding DNA: TGTGCCAGCAGCCAAGATGGGGGGTGGAACACTGAAGCTTTCTTT. This gives the protein CASSQDGGWNTEAFF. The rearrangement joins TRBV3-1 (or the pseudogene TRBV3-2) to TRBJ1-1; the D gene is possibly TRBD1 (5 bases). V was trimmed by 0 bases and J by 1 base, leaving 9 bases between them. The CDR3 is 15 residues long. Germline V gene lookup returns CDR1 LGHDT and CDR2 YNNKEL (reference sequence).

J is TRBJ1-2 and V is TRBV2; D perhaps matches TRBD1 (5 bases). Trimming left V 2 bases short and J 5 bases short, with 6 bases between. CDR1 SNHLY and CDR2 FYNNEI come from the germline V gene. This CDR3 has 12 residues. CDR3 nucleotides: TGTGCCAGCAGTGAATGGGGGTATGGCTACACCTTC. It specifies CASSEWGYGYTF.

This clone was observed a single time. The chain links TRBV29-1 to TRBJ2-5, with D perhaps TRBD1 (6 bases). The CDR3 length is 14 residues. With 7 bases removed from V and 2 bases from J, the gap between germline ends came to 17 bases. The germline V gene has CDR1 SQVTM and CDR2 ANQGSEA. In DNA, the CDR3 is TGCAGCGGCCAAGGGGGTACCCCTCAAGAGACCCAGTACTTC. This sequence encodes CSGQGGTPQETQYF.

The CDR3 DNA reads TGTGCCTGGAGAGGACTTGACTATGGCTACACCTTC. Translating gives CAWRGLDYGYTF. The chain has TRBV30 and TRBJ1-2; D is uncertain. CDR3 size: 12 residues. Germline values: CDR1 GTSNPN, CDR2 SVGIG (reference sequence). With 3 bases removed from V and 3 bases from J, the gap between germline ends came to 8 bases.

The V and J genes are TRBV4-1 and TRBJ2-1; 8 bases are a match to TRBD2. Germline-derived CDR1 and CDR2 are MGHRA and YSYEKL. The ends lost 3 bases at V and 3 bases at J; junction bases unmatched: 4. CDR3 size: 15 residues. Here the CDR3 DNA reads TGCGCCAGCAGCCAGCGGGGGGCCGGCTACAATGAGCAGTTCTTC. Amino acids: CASSQRGAGYNEQFF.

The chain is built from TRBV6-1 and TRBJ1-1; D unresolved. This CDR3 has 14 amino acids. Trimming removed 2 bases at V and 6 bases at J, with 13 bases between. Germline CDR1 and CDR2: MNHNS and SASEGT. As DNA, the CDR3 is TGTGCCAGCAGTGAAACGCAGAGGGTGGCTGAAGCTTTCTTT. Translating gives CASSETQRVAEAFF.

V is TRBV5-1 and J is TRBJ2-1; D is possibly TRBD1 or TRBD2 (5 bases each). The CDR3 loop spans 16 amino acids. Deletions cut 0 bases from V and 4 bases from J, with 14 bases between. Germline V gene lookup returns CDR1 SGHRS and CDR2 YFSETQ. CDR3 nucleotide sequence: TGCGCCAGCAGCTTGGAAGGGGACCCCCGGTACAATGAGCAGTTCTTC. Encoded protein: CASSLEGDPRYNEQFF.

CDR3 DNA: TGTGCCAGCAGCTCAAAAAGGGGGCCCTACGAGCAGTACTTC. Translated: CASSSKRGPYEQYF. The genes are TRBV7-2 and TRBJ2-7; 7 bases align to TRBD1. The CDR3 is 14 amino acids. CDR1 and CDR2 (germline): SGHTA, FQGNSA. V dropped 4 bases and J dropped 2; count of bases not matched to a gene: 5. Filled out from reference TRBV7-2 and TRBJ2-7, the complete variable domain reads GAGVSQSPSNKVTEKGKDVELRCDPISGHTALYWYRQSLGQGLEFLIYFQGNSAPDKSGLPSDRFSAERTGGSVSTLTIQRTQQEDSAVYLCASSSKRGPYEQYFGPGTRLTVT.

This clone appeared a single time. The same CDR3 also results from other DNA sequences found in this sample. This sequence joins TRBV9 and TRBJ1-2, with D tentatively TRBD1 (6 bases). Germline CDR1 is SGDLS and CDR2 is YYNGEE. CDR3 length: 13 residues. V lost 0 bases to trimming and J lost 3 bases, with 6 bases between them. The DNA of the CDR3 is TGTGCCAGCAGCGTAGGACAGGACTATGGCTACACCTTC. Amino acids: CASSVGQDYGYTF.

The CDR3 spells CASSTTGWGVNYGYTF. CDR3 bases: TGTGCCAGCAGCACAACAGGGTGGGGGGTTAACTATGGCTACACCTTC. The chain links TRBV28 to TRBJ1-2, with D possibly being TRBD1 (6 bases). The CDR3 loop spans 16 amino acids. Germline V gives CDR1 MDHEN, CDR2 SYDVKM. V was clipped by 6 bases and J by 1 base, with 18 bases between them.

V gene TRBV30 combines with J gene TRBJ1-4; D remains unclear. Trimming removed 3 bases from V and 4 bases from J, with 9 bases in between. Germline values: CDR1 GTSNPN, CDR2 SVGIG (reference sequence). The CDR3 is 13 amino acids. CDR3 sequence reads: CAWSAGDNEKLFF. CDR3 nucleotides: TGTGCCTGGAGCGCGGGAGATAATGAAAAACTGTTTTTT.

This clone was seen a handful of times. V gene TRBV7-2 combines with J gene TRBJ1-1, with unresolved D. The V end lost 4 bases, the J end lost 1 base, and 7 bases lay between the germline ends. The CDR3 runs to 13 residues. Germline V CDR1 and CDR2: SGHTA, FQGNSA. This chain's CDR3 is CASSSSKNTEAFF. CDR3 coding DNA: TGTGCCAGCAGCTCATCTAAGAACACTGAAGCTTTCTTT. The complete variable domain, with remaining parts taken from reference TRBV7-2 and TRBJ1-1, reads GAGVSQSPSNKVTEKGKDVELRCDPISGHTALYWYRQSLGQGLEFLIYFQGNSAPDKSGLPSDRFSAERTGGSVSTLTIQRTQQEDSAVYLCASSSSKNTEAFFGQGTRLTVV.

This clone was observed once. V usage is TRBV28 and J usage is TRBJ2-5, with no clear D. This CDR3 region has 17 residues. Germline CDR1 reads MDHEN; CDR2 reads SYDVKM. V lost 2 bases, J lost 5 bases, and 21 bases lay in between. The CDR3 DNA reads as TGTGCCAGCAGTTTAAACCCCGCCAGGATTGAACTGGAGACCCAGTACTTC. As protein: CASSLNPARIELETQYF.

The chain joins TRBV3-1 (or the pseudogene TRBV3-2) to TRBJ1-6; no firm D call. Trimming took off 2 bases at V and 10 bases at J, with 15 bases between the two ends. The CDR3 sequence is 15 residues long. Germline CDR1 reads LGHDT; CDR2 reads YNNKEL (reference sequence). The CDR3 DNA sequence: TGTGCCAGCAGCCAATTCTTCCAGGACTCGTCACCCCTCCACTTT. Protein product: CASSQFFQDSSPLHF.

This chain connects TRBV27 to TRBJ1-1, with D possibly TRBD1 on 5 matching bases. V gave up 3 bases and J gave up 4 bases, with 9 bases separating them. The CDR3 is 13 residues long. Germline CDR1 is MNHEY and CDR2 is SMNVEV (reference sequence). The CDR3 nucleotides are TGTGCCAGCAGTTTCGGGACGGGCACTGAAGCTTTCTTT. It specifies CASSFGTGTEAFF.

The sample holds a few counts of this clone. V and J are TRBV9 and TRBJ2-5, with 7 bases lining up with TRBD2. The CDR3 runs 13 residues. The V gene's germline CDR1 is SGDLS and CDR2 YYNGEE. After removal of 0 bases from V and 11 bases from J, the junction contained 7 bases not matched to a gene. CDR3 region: CASSVAGGGWQYF. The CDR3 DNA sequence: TGTGCCAGCAGCGTAGCTGGGGGGGGATGGCAGTACTTC.

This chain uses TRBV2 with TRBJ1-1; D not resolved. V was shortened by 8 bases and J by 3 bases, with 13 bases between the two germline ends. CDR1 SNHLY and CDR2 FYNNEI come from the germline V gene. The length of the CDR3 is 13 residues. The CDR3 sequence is CASSGGGYTEAFF. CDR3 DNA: TGTGCCAGCTCCGGCGGTGGGTACACTGAAGCTTTCTTT.

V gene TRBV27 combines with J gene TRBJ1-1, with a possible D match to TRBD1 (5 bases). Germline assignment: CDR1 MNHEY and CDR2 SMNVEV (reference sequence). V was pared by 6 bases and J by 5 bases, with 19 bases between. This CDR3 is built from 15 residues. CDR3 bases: TGTGCCAGCAGCGAAACAGGTTTGATGGGTACTGAAGCTTTCTTT. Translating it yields CASSETGLMGTEAFF.

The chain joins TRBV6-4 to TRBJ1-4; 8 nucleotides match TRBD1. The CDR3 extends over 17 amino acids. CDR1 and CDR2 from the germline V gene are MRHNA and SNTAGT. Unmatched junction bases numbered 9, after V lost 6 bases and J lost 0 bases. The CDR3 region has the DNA TGTGCCAGCAGGACAGGGGCTCCCCCTGCAACTAATGAAAAACTGTTTTTT. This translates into CASRTGAPPATNEKLFF.